Here is one T cell receptor (beta chain) with its context. V was clipped by 0 bases and J by 5 bases; unmatched bases: 2. This CDR3 comprises 16 residues. CDR1 and CDR2 from the germline V gene are MNHEY and SVGAGI. Primers included in the PCR were 60 Vbeta and 13 Jbeta primers. The repertoire was sequenced with immunoSEQ multiplex PCR; TCRdb's copy has only in-frame clones and lacks some. This table has under 150,000 clones, about two thirds appearing once. This sample stems from a study of cytomegalovirus exposure and HLA in healthy donors. Sequencing used PBMCs. V and J are TRBV6-5 and TRBJ2-1; 12 bases line up with TRBD2. The receptor was isolated from a woman in her sixties or seventies in good health and CMV-seropositive. The CDR3, as DNA: TGTGCCAGCAGTTACTCGCCTAGCGGGGGGGACAATGAGCAGTTCTTC. Protein product: CASSYSPSGGDNEQFF.